The clone carrying this TCR beta chain showed up just a few times. Its antigen is undetermined. The CDR3 contains 16 residues. V was trimmed by 5 bases and J by 0 bases, leaving 13 bases between them. It was 5'RACE with constant-segment primers that produced the TCR alpha and TCR beta cDNA libraries, which carried sample barcodes and UMIs. TCRdb re-called the 5' RACE reads through MiXCR, storing one row per CDR3 protein. The sample lists under 200,000 distinct CDR3 sequences; 10% to 15% were seen once. This sample is part of a study of T-cell memory formation after mild COVID-19. Study-wide background: TCR clusters showed largely donor specificity.

Broader study findings: Mostly located in CM and EM were contracting CD4+ clones, with contracting CD8+ clones located in EMRA.

This rearrangement joins TRBV12-3 or TRBV12-4 to TRBJ1-4; a possible D gene is TRBD1 (6 bases). The sample comprised PBMCs or a T cell subset sorted from them (not recorded which). This clonotype originated in a man younger than 30 who had mild COVID-19 (a few samples of this study predate the infection). Cell type and time point are not known. The CDR3 nucleotides are TGTGCCAGCAGTGCCCGGGACATCACAACTAATGAAAAACTGTTTTTT. This gives the protein CASSARDITTNEKLFF.